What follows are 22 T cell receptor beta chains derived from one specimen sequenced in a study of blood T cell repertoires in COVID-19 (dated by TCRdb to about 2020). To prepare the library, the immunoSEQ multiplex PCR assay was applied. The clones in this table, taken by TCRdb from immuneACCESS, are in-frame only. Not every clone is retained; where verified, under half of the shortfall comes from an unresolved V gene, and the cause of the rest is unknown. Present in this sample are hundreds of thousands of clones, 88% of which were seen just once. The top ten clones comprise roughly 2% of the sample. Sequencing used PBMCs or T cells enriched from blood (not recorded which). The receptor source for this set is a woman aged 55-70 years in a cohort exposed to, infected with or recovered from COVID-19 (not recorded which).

DNA for the CDR3: TGTGCCAGCAGCAAAACTCGGGACTTACTTCCCCCCGTCGAGCAGTACTTC. Amino acids: CASSKTRDLLPPVEQYF. V and J are TRBV21-1 and TRBJ2-7; the DNA was not used to check the table's D call, TRBD2. TRBV21-1 is noted as a pseudogene. The CDR3 sequence is 17 residues long.

CDR3 sequence reads: CASSGLAGVPGELFF. CDR3 sequence (DNA): TGTGCCAGCAGCGGACTAGCGGGAGTCCCCGGGGAGCTGTTTTTT. The genes are TRBV6-5 and TRBJ2-2; 13 bases fit TRBD2. This CDR3 spans 15 amino acids. Losses at the gene ends were 6 bases for V and 6 bases for J; bases not matched to a gene: 4. Germline lookup yields CDR1 MNHEY and CDR2 SVGAGI.

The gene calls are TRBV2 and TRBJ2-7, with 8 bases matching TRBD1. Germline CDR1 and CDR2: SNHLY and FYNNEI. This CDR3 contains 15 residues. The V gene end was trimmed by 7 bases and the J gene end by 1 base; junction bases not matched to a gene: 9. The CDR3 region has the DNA TGTGCCAGCACCCGGACAGGGAAGGAGTCCTACGAGCAGTACTTC. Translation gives CASTRTGKESYEQYF.

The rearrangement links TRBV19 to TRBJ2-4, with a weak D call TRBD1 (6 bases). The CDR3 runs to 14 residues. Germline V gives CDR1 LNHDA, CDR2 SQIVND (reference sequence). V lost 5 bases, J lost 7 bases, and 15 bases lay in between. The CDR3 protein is CASSSITGSNIQYF. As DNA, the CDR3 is TGTGCCAGTAGTTCTATAACAGGGTCGAACATTCAGTACTTC.

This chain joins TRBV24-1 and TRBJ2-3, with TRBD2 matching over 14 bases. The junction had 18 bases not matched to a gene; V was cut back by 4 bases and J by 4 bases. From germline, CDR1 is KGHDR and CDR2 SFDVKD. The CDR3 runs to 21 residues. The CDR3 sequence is CATSDPLNPGLAGVWADTQYF. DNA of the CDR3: TGTGCCACCAGTGACCCCCTCAACCCGGGACTAGCGGGAGTCTGGGCAGATACGCAGTATTTT.

The CDR3 DNA is TGTGCCAGCAGCCTCTCCCGAACAGATGGCTACACCTTC. It translates to CASSLSRTDGYTF. The chain is built from TRBV28 and TRBJ1-2; no clear D. The CDR3 is made up of 13 amino acids. The germline V and J ends were trimmed by 6 bases and 6 bases, with 14 bases remaining between them. Per the germline V gene, CDR1 is MDHEN and CDR2 is SYDVKM.

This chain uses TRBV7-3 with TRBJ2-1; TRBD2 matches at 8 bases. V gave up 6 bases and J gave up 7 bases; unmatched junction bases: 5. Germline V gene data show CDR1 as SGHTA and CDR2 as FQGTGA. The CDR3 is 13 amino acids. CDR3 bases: TGTGCCAGCAGGGGAAGCGGGAGTAATGAGCAGTTCTTC. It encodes CASRGSGSNEQFF.

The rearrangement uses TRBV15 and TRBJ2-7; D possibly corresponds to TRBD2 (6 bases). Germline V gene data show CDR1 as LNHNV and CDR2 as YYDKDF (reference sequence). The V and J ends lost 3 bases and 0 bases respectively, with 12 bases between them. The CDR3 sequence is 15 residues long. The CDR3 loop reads CATSRAPGDSYEQYF. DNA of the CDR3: TGTGCCACCAGCAGGGCGCCGGGAGACTCCTACGAGCAGTACTTC.

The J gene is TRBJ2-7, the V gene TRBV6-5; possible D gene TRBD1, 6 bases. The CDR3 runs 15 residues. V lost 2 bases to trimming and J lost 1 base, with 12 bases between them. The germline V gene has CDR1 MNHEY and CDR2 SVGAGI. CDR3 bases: TGTGCCAGCAGTTACGGCAGGGGCTTTTCCTACGAGCAGTACTTC. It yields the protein CASSYGRGFSYEQYF.

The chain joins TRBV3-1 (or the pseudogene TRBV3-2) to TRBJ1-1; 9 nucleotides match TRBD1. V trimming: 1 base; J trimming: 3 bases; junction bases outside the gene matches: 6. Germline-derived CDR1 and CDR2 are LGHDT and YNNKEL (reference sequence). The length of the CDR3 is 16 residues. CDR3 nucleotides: TGTGCCAGCAGCCAAGCTGGGACAGGGATTGACACTGAAGCTTTCTTT. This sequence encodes CASSQAGTGIDTEAFF.

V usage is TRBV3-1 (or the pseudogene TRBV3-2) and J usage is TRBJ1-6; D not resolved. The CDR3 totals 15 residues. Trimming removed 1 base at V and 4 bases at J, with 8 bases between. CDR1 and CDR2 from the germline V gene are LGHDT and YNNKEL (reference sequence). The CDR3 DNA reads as TGTGCCAGCAGCCAAGGGAGCACGTATAATTCACCCCTCCACTTT. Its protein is CASSQGSTYNSPLHF.

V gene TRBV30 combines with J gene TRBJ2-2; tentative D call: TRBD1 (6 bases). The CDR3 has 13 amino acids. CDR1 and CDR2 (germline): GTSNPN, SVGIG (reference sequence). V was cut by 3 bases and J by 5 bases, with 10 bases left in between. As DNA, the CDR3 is TGTGCCTGGAGGACAGGAGGTACCGGGGAGCTGTTTTTT. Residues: CAWRTGGTGELFF.

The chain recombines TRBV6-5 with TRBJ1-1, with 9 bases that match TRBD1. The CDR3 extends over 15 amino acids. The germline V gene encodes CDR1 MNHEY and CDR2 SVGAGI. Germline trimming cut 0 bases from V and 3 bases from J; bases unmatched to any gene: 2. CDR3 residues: CASSYSNRGHTEAFF. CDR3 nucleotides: TGTGCCAGCAGTTACTCAAACAGGGGGCACACTGAAGCTTTCTTT.

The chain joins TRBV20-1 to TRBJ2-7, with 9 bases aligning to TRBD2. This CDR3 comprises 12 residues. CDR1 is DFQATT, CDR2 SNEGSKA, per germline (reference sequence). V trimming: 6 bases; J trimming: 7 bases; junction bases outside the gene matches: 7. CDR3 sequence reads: CSASSGSQEQYF. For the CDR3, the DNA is TGCAGTGCGAGTAGCGGGAGCCAAGAGCAGTACTTC.

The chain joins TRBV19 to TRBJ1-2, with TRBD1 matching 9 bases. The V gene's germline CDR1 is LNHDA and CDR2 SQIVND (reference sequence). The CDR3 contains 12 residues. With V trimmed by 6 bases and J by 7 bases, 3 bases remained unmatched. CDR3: CASSTGGSGYTF. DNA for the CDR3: TGTGCCAGTAGCACAGGGGGCAGTGGCTACACCTTC.

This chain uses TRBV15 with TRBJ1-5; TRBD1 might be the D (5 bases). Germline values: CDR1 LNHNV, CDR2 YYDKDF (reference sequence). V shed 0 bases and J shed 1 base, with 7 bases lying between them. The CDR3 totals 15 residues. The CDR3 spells CATSRDRQSNQPQHF. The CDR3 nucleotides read TGTGCCACCAGCAGAGATAGACAGAGCAATCAGCCCCAGCATTTT.

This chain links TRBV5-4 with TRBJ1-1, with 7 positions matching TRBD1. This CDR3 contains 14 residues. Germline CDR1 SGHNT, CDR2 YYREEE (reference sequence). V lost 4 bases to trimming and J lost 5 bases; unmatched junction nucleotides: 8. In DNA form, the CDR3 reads TGTGCCAGCAGCCCGCGACAGGGACGGACTGAAGCTTTCTTT. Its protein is CASSPRQGRTEAFF.

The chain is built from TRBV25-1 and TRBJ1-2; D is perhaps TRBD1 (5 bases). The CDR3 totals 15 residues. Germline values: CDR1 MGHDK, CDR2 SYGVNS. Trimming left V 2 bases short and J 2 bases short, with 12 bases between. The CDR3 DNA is TGTGCCAGCAGTGAAAGGGGATGGAACAACTATGGCTACACCTTC. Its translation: CASSERGWNNYGYTF.

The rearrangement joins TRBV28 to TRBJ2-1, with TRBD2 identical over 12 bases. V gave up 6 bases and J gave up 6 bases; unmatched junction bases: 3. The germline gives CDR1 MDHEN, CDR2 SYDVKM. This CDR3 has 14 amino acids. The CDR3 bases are TGTGCCAGCAGGCCGGGACTAGCGGGCAATGAGCAGTTCTTC. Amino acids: CASRPGLAGNEQFF.

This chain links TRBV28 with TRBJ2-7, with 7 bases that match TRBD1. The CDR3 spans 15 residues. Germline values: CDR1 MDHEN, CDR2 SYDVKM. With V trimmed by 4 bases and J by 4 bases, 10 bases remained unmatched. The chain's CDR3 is CASSSPPRQGYEQYF. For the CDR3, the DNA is TGTGCCAGCAGTTCCCCTCCCCGACAGGGTTACGAGCAGTACTTC.

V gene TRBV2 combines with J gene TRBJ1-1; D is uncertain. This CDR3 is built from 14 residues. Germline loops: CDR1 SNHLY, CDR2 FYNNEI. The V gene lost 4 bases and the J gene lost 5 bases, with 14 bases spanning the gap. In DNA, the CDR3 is TGTGCCAGCAGTGTAGGCCGCAGGTCGACTGAAGCTTTCTTT. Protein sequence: CASSVGRRSTEAFF.

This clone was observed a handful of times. CDR3 bases: TGTGCCAGCACCATAGCGGGAGTCCCCTACGAGCAGTACTTC. The encoded protein is CASTIAGVPYEQYF. J is TRBJ2-7 and V is TRBV3-1 (or the pseudogene TRBV3-2); 9 bases align to TRBD2. The germline CDR1 and CDR2 sequences are LGHDT and YNNKEL (reference sequence). This CDR3 has 14 residues. V dropped 7 bases and J dropped 2; count of bases not matched to a gene: 6.